This T cell receptor beta chain was profiled in a study of T cell repertoires in cytomegalovirus infection. Study-wide background: Public TCR beta signature analysis indicated the presence of both CMV infection and matching HLA type.

Overall study findings and caveats: Ex vivo, HLA-C-restricted CMV-specific TCR beta clonotypes prevailed over the rest of the response.

This clonotype was found a few times. What it recognizes is unknown. TCRdb ran MiXCR on the reads and lists one entry per CDR3 protein. The repertoire consists of 170,000 or so distinct CDR3 sequences, with about a sixth occurring once and the leading ten covering around 27%. The material sequenced was CD8+ T cells from PBMCs. This TCR was recovered from a human donor in good health (CMV status not recorded). Some clones in this sample may be carry-over from other donors' samples.

The CDR3 DNA sequence: TGTGCCAGCAGGCGAGGACTAGATCTATACGAGCAGTACTTC. This encodes CASRRGLDLYEQYF. This chain uses TRBV6-2 or TRBV6-3 with TRBJ2-7; 7 nucleotides line up with TRBD2. With 6 bases clipped from V and 4 bases from J, the junction kept 9 bases outside the gene matches. Germline-derived CDR1 and CDR2 are MNHEY and SVGEGT. The CDR3 spans 14 residues.